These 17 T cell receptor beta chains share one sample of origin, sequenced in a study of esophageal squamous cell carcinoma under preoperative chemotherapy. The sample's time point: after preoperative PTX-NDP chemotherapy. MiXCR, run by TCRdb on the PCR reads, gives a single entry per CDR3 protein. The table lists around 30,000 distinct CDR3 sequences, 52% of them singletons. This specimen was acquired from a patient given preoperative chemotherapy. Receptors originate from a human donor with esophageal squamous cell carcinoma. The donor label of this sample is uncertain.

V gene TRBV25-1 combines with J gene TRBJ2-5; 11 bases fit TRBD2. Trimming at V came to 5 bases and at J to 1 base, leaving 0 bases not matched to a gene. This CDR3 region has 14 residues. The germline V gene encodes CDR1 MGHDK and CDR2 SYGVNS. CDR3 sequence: CASSTSGSQETQYF. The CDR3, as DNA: TGTGCCAGCAGTACTAGCGGGAGCCAAGAGACCCAGTACTTC.

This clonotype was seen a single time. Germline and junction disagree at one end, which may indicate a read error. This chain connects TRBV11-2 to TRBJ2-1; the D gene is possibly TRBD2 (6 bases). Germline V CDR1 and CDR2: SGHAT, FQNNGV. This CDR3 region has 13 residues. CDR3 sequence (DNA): TGTGCCAGCAGCTTAGAACGATGGGGGGAGCAGTTTTTC. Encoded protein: CASSLERWGEQFF.

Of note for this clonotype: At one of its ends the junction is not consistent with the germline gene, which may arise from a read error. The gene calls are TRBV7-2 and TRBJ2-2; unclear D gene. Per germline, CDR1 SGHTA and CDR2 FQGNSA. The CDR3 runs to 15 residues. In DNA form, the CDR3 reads TGTGCCAGCAGCTCTCACGCCGAGAGCACCGAGGAGCTGTTCTTT. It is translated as CASSSHAESTEELFF.

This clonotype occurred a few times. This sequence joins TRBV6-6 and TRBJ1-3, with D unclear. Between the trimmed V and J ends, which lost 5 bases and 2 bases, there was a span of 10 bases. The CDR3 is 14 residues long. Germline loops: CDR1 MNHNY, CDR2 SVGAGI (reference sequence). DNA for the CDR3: TGTGCCAGCAGTCGGGATGGTGCTGGAAACACCATATATTTT. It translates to CASSRDGAGNTIYF.

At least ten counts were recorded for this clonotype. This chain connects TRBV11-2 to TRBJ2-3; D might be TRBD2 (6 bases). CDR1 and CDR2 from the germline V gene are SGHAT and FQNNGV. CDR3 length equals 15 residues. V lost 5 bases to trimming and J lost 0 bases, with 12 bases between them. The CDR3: CASSITGGSTDTQYF. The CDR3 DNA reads TGTGCCAGCAGCATCACCGGAGGGAGCACAGATACGCAGTATTTT.

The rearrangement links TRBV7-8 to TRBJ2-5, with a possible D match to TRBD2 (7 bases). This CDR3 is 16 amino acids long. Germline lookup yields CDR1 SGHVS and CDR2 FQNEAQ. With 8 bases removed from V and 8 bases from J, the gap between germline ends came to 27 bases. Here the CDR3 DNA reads TGTGCCAGCGGGGGAAAGGGGGGGGGGGACCACGATACCCAGTACTTC. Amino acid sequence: CASGGKGGGDHDTQYF.

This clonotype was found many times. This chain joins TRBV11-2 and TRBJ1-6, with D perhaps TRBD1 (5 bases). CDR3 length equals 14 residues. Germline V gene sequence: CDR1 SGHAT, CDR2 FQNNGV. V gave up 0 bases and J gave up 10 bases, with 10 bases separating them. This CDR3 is CASSLDVRGSPLHF. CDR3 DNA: TGTGCCAGCAGCTTAGATGTGAGGGGATCACCCCTCCACTTT.

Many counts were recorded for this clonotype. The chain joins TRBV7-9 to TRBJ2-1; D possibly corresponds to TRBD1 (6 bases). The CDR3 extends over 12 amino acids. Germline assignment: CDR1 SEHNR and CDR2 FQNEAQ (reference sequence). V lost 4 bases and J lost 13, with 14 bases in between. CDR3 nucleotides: TGTGCCAGCAGCTCTGAGGGGGAGACCCAGTTCTTC. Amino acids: CASSSEGETQFF.

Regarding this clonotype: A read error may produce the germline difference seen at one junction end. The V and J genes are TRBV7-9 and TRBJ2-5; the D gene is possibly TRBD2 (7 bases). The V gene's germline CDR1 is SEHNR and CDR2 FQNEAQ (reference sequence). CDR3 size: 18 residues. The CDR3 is CASSLARFEGGVQATQLF. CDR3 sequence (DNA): TGTGCCAGCAGCTTAGCGCGTTTTGAGGGGGGGGTCCAAGCGACCCAACTCTTC.

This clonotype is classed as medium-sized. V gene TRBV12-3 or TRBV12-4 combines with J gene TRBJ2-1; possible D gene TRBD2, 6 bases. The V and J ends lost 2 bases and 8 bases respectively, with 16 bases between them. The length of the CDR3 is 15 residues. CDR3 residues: CASSLMGEVGYEQFF. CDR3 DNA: TGTGCCAGCAGTTTAATGGGGGAGGTTGGGTATGAGCAGTTCTTC.

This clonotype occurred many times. CDR3 DNA: TGTGCCAGCAGCTCAATCGGGGTTTCCGGGGAGCTGTTTTTT. As protein: CASSSIGVSGELFF. The chain combines TRBV7-3 with TRBJ2-2; D perhaps matches TRBD2 (5 bases). Germline V gene sequence: CDR1 SGHTA, CDR2 FQGTGA. The CDR3 has 14 amino acids. V was trimmed by 4 bases and J by 6 bases, leaving 12 bases between them.

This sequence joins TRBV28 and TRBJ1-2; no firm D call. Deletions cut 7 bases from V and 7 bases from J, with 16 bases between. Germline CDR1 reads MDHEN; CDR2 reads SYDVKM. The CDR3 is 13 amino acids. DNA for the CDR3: TGTGCCAGCACCTCGAGAGGGTTAGGTGGCTACACCTTC. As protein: CASTSRGLGGYTF.

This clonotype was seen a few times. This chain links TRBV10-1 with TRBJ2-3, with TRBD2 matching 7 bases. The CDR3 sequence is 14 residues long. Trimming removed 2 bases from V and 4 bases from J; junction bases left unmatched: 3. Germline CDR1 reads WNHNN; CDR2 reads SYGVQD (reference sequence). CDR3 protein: CASSEGLGSDTQYF. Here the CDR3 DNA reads TGCGCCAGCAGTGAGGGACTAGGGTCAGATACGCAGTATTTT.

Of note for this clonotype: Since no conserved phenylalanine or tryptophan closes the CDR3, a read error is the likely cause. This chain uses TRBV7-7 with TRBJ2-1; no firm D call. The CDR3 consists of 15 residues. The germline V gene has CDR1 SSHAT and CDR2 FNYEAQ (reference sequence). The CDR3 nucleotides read TGTGCTAGCAGCTTAGGTGTTGCAGACTTAAATGAGCAGTTCTCC. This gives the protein CASSLGVADLNEQFS.

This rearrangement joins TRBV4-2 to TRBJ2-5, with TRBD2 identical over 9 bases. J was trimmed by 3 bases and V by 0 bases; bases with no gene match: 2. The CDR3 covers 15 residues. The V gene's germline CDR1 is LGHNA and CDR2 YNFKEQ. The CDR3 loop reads CASSQEIAGEETQYF. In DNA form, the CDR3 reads TGTGCCAGCAGCCAAGAGATAGCGGGGGAAGAGACCCAGTACTTC.

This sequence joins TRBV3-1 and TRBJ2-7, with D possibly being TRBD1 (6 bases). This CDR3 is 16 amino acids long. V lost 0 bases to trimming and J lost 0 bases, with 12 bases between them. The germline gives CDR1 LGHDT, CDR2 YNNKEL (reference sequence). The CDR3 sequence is CASSQDWTAPSYEQYF. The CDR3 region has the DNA TGTGCCAGCAGCCAAGATTGGACAGCGCCCTCCTACGAGCAGTACTTC.

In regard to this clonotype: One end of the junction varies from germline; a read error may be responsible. CDR3 loop: CAGSPGLALETQYF. CDR3 DNA: TGTGCCGGCAGTCCGGGACTAGCCCTCGAGACGCAGTATTTT. The chain has TRBV6-1 and TRBJ2-3, with 9 bases aligning to TRBD2. CDR1 MNHNS and CDR2 SASEGT come from the germline V gene. There are 14 residues in the CDR3.